A selection of T cell receptor beta chains follows, all from one sample in a study of ipilimumab plus nivolumab after autologous stem cell transplantation. The table came from immunoSEQ multiplex PCR; TCRdb's copy has only in-frame clones and leaves some out. The table has about 17,000 clones, approximately 80% seen once. Sequenced material: PBMCs, taken in a trial of ipilimumab plus nivolumab as post-transplant consolidation. Receptor source: a male donor with diffuse large B-cell lymphoma. Each CDR3 is given with its conserved first and last residue. The D gene is left open where the match is weak. Rows give clone size only sometimes, using once, few, many, or a class for an expanded clone.

J | V | size | D | DNA | CDR3
TRBJ1-3 | TRBV2 | medium-sized | . | TGTGCCAGCAGTGAAGGGTTAAACTCTGGAAACACCATATATTTT | CASSEGLNSGNTIYF
TRBJ2-2 | TRBV19 | . | TRBD2 | TGTGCCAGTAAGCTAGCGGGAGCGGGCACCGGGGAGCTGTTTTTT | CASKLAGAGTGELFF
TRBJ2-5 | TRBV29-1 | . | . | TGCAGCGCTCTCCCGCAAGAGACCCAGTACTTC | CSALPQETQYF
TRBJ2-1 | TRBV5-4 | . | . | TGTGCCAGCAGCTTGGACGGCGATGAGCAGTTCTTC | CASSLDGDEQFF
TRBJ1-1 | TRBV30 | . | . | TGTGCCTGGAGTGTACTCGTACAGAAGAACACTGAAGCTTTCTTT | CAWSVLVQKNTEAFF
TRBJ2-2 | TRBV11-3 | few | . | TGTGCCAGCAGAGATACCGGGGAGCTGTTTTTT | CASRDTGELFF
TRBJ2-3 | TRBV7-2 | . | . | TGTGCCAGCAGCCGTGGGGCAGGGTGGACAGATACGCAGTATTTT | CASSRGAGWTDTQYF
TRBJ2-3 | TRBV7-8 | . | TRBD1 | TGTGCCAGCAGCCGGGACAGCCTGAGTACGCAGTATTTT | CASSRDSLSTQYF
TRBJ2-7 | TRBV5-1 | few | TRBD1 | TGCGCCAGCAGCCGCGGGACAGGGTCCTACGAGCAGTACTTC | CASSRGTGSYEQYF
TRBJ1-2 | TRBV19 | . | . | TGTGCCAGTAGTATTCAAGGGGCGGGAGGCTACACCTTC | CASSIQGAGGYTF
TRBJ2-3 | TRBV5-1 | few | TRBD1 | TGCGCCAGCAGGCCCGGGACAGGGCTTAGCACAGATACGCAGTATTTT | CASRPGTGLSTDTQYF
TRBJ2-5 | TRBV7-3 | few | . | TGTGCCAGCAGCTCCCAGATCCAAGAGACCCAGTACTTC | CASSSQIQETQYF
TRBJ2-3 | TRBV7-8 | . | . | TGTGCCAGCAGCTTAAAGCGTAGGGTCCCAGATACGCAGTATTTT | CASSLKRRVPDTQYF
TRBJ1-2 | TRBV11-1 | . | . | TGTGCCAGCAGCACCGAACCGGGACATTCCTATGGCTACACCTTC | CASSTEPGHSYGYTF
TRBJ2-2 | TRBV6-5 | . | . | TGTGCCAGCAGTTACGCTCCGGACGGGGCCGGGGAGCTGTTTTTT | CASSYAPDGAGELFF
TRBJ2-1 | TRBV30 | . | TRBD1 | TGTGCCTGGAGTCGCGGACAGGGGTCCTACAATGAGCAGTTCTTC | CAWSRGQGSYNEQFF
TRBJ1-1 | TRBV7-3 | . | . | TGTGCCAGCAGCCCCCAGGGGAACACTGAAGCTTTCTTT | CASSPQGNTEAFF
TRBJ2-6 | TRBV25-1 | . | . | TGTGCCAGCAGTCGGACGCCTGGACAAAGTCGGGCCAACGTCCTGACTTTC | CASSRTPGQSRANVLTF
TRBJ2-7 | TRBV5-8 | . | . | TGTGCCAGCAGCCCTGACCTAATACAGGGACACGAGCAGTACTTC | CASSPDLIQGHEQYF
TRBJ2-7 | TRBV7-8 | . | TRBD1 | TGTGCCAGCAGCCCCATAGGACAGGGGGCCCCCCACGAGCAGTACTTC | CASSPIGQGAPHEQYF
TRBJ2-1 | TRBV7-3 | . | . | TGTGCCAGCAGCCCCCCCGGCAGCGCTTCTGAGCAGTTCTTC | CASSPPGSASEQFF
TRBJ1-1 | TRBV18 | . | . | TGTGCCAGCTCACCATTGAACGTGAACACTGAAGCTTTCTTT | CASSPLNVNTEAFF
TRBJ2-1 | TRBV11-3 | . | . | TGTGCCAGCAGCTTAAACGGCAATGAGCAGTTCTTC | CASSLNGNEQFF